Described below is a single T cell receptor beta chain sequence and its context. In the authors' workflow: Reference gene primer amplification in the assay estimated nucleated cell counts. Repertoires were generated with immunoSEQ multiplex PCR, while TCRdb's copy carries only in-frame clones and drops some. V, J and clone size are taken as reported in that table, and D and trimming were inferred from the DNA itself. Among fewer than 300,000 clones listed, approximately 91% were seen once. This record comes from a study of blood T cell repertoires in COVID-19. For the study at large: The United States, Italy and Spain provided the acute and convalescent COVID-19 samples. The analysed material was cDNA or gDNA that came from T cells, B-cell-depleted T cells, or PBMCs.

While infection was still active, Seattle patients were enrolled and then followed longitudinally. V lost 9 bases, J lost 0 bases, and 11 bases lay in between. This CDR3 has 13 amino acids. Germline V CDR1 and CDR2: ENHRY, SYGVKD. This chain joins TRBV10-3 and TRBJ1-1; D might be TRBD1 (6 bases). The clonotype comes from a young woman with COVID-19, enrolled during active disease. Sequencing was performed on peripheral blood. CDR3 coding DNA: TGTGCCATTCAGGGGCGTTTGAACACTGAAGCTTTCTTT. Encoded protein: CAIQGRLNTEAFF.